This T cell receptor beta chain was profiled in a study of OX40 agonist ivuxolimab in advanced cancers. CDR3 size: 13 residues. V was trimmed by 5 bases and J by 4 bases, leaving 11 bases between them. In germline, CDR1 is WSHSY, CDR2 SAAADI. Turning to this clone: Its antigen remains unidentified.

General observations from the study: Compared with CD4+, CD8+ T cells on average had more expanded clones.

Assay: immunoSEQ multiplex PCR; the TCRdb copy retains only in-frame clones and omits some. The sample yields under 140,000 clones, roughly 90% seen once. The source was CD4+ or CD8+ T cells sorted from blood, collected in a trial of the OX40 agonist ivuxolimab. The source of this sequence is an adult with an advanced solid tumor such as melanoma, head and neck, liver or kidney cancer. The rearrangement joins TRBV10-2 to TRBJ1-1; possible D gene TRBD1, 6 bases. CDR3 bases: TGCGCCAGCAGTCAACAGGGTGGCACTGAAGCTTTCTTT. Encoded protein: CASSQQGGTEAFF.